Presented here are 24 T cell receptor beta chains from one specimen sequenced in a study of T-cell memory formation after mild COVID-19. TCRdb redid the calling of the 5' RACE reads with MiXCR, one entry per CDR3 protein. This table has under 700,000 distinct CDR3 sequences, 20% appearing once. The sample was PBMCs or a T cell subset sorted from them (not recorded which). These receptors were obtained from an adult woman who had mild COVID-19 (a few samples of this study predate the infection). Cell type and time point are not known.

The CDR3 loop is CASSTRTGNTEAFF. The DNA for the CDR3 is TGTGCCAGCAGCACTCGGACGGGGAACACTGAAGCTTTCTTT. The chain joins TRBV7-9 to TRBJ1-1, with D uncertain. The CDR3 extends over 14 amino acids. Germline CDR1 is SEHNR and CDR2 is FQNEAQ (reference sequence). V dropped 5 bases and J dropped 1 base, with 11 bases sitting between them. The whole variable domain, filled in from reference TRBV7-9 and TRBJ1-1, reads DTGVSQNPRHKITKRGQNVTFRCDPISEHNRLYWYRQTLGQGPEFLTYFQNEAQLEKSRLLSDRFSAERPKGSFSTLEIQRTEQGDSAMYLCASSTRTGNTEAFFGQGTRLTVV.

The rearrangement joins TRBV2 to TRBJ2-7, with TRBD2 identical over 14 bases. There are 16 residues in the CDR3. CDR1 and CDR2 from the germline V gene are SNHLY and FYNNEI. The J segment lost 3 bases and the V segment lost 5 bases, leaving 6 bases of the junction unmatched. CDR3 loop: CASSPGGLAGDYEQYF. For the CDR3, the DNA is TGTGCCAGCAGTCCGGGGGGACTAGCGGGGGACTACGAGCAGTACTTC.

This clonotype was seen a handful of times. The chain has TRBV9 and TRBJ1-2; 8 nucleotides match TRBD1. There are 15 residues in the CDR3. Germline V gene sequence: CDR1 SGDLS, CDR2 YYNGEE. V was clipped by 7 bases and J by 3 bases; unmatched bases: 11. The CDR3 DNA reads TGTGCCAGCGGCCCCCCCGGGACAGGCGACTATGGCTACACCTTC. This gives the protein CASGPPGTGDYGYTF.

The genes are TRBV2 and TRBJ2-3; TRBD1 matches at 8 bases. Trimming cost V 5 bases and J 3 bases; bases outside gene matches: 7. Germline CDR1 reads SNHLY; CDR2 reads FYNNEI. The CDR3 has 15 residues. The CDR3 DNA reads as TGTGCCAGCAGTCAACAGGGGGTTCCGACAGATACGCAGTATTTT. This gives the protein CASSQQGVPTDTQYF.

The chain combines TRBV29-1 with TRBJ1-3; D gene uncertain. V was clipped by 4 bases and J by 0 bases, with 16 bases between them. Germline V lookup: CDR1 SQVTM, CDR2 ANQGSEA. This CDR3 contains 16 residues. The CDR3 nucleotides are TGCAGCGTTGGCGCTGGCATGGCACGCTCTGGAAACACCATATATTTT. Translation: CSVGAGMARSGNTIYF.

V gene TRBV6-1 combines with J gene TRBJ2-1; no reliable D call. The CDR3 is 13 amino acids. Germline-derived CDR1 and CDR2 are MNHNS and SASEGT. The ends were cut back, 3 bases at V and 11 bases at J, with 14 bases in the middle. CDR3 DNA sequence: TGTGCCAGCAGTGAGAGACTCGAATTGAAGCAGTTCTTC. Translating it yields CASSERLELKQFF.

This clonotype was seen only a few times. The chain employs TRBV5-6 and TRBJ1-3, with D uncertain. CDR1 is SGHDT, CDR2 YYEEEE, per germline. The CDR3 contains 17 residues. V was clipped by 3 bases and J by 3 bases, with 19 bases between them. CDR3 in amino acids: CASSSRTRRGVGNTIYF. The DNA of the CDR3 is TGTGCCAGCAGCTCCCGGACCCGGCGAGGAGTTGGAAACACCATATATTTT.

This clonotype was seen a handful of times. V and J are TRBV5-1 and TRBJ1-1; 7 bases match TRBD1. The CDR3 contains 15 residues. Germline CDR1 SGHRS, CDR2 YFSETQ. Trimming cost V 3 bases and J 7 bases; bases outside gene matches: 12. The CDR3 coding sequence is TGCGCCAGCAGCTCCTCCGGGACCCCAGGGGGTGAAGCTTTCTTT. Its translation is CASSSSGTPGGEAFF.

In this sample, this clonotype turned up a few times. The V and J genes are TRBV9 and TRBJ2-5, with D perhaps matching TRBD2 (6 bases). V lost 2 bases and J lost 1, with 12 bases in between. This CDR3 is built from 15 residues. Germline-derived CDR1 and CDR2 are SGDLS and YYNGEE. Here the CDR3 DNA reads TGTGCCAGCAGCGTGGGGCGGGGAGTCCAAGAGACCCAGTACTTC. Translation: CASSVGRGVQETQYF.

This clonotype occurred a few times. The V gene is TRBV5-1, the J gene TRBJ1-5; D gene unclear. This CDR3 is built from 13 residues. Trimming took 0 bases from V and 5 from J, leaving 6 bases between them. The germline V gene has CDR1 SGHRS and CDR2 YFSETQ. The CDR3 loop reads CASSLDIDQPQHF. The CDR3 region has the DNA TGCGCCAGCAGCTTGGATATTGATCAGCCCCAGCATTTT. Filled out from reference TRBV5-1 and TRBJ1-5, the complete variable domain reads KAGVTQTPRYLIKTRGQQVTLSCSPISGHRSVSWYQQTPGQGLQFLFEYFSETQRNKGNFPGRFSGRQFSNSRSEMNVSTLELGDSALYLCASSLDIDQPQHFGDGTRLSIL.

The sample holds a few counts of this clonotype. This chain uses TRBV12-3 or TRBV12-4 with TRBJ1-2; the D gene is possibly TRBD1 (5 bases). This CDR3 contains 13 residues. Trimming removed 6 bases from V and 3 bases from J, with 11 bases in between. The CDR3 coding sequence is TGTGCCAGCAGAATGGCAGGGTACTATGGCTACACCTTC. This codes for CASRMAGYYGYTF.

This clonotype was recorded a few times. V and J are TRBV15 and TRBJ1-2; tentatively, D is TRBD1 (6 bases). V was cut by 0 bases and J by 7 bases, with 12 bases left in between. The germline CDR1 and CDR2 sequences are LNHNV and YYDKDF (reference sequence). The CDR3 sequence is 14 residues long. CDR3: CATSRDRQGPGYTF. The CDR3 nucleotides read TGTGCCACCAGCAGAGATCGTCAGGGGCCTGGCTACACCTTC.

The chain uses TRBV12-3 or TRBV12-4 and TRBJ1-2; D is ambiguous. The CDR3 is made up of 13 amino acids. Between the trimmed V and J ends, which lost 1 base and 1 base, there was a span of 4 bases. The CDR3 region has the DNA TGTGCCAGCAGTTTAGAGAGTAACTATGGCTACACCTTC. Its protein is CASSLESNYGYTF.

The chain links TRBV12-3 or TRBV12-4 to TRBJ2-5; the D gene is possibly TRBD1 (5 bases). The CDR3 is made up of 14 amino acids. Trimming shortened V by 3 bases and J by 1 base, and 9 bases separated the two germline ends. As DNA, the CDR3 is TGTGCCAGCAGTTTGATCAGGGCCCAAGAGACCCAGTACTTC. It specifies CASSLIRAQETQYF.

This clonotype has only a few counts. J is TRBJ2-7 and V is TRBV4-3; TRBD1 agrees at 8 bases. Germline V gene data show CDR1 as LGHNA and CDR2 as YSLEER. V shed 1 base, J shed 2 bases, and the junction held 4 bases outside the gene matches. The CDR3 is made up of 15 amino acids. CDR3 DNA: TGCGCCAGCAGCCAAGGTCAGGGGGCGGCCTACGAGCAGTACTTC. It codes for CASSQGQGAAYEQYF.

In its sample, this clonotype was seen many times. V and J are TRBV25-1 and TRBJ2-5; TRBD2 is a possible D gene (5 bases). V lost 1 base and J 2 bases, leaving 11 bases between the germline ends. The CDR3 runs to 15 residues. Germline lookup yields CDR1 MGHDK and CDR2 SYGVNS. The CDR3 spells CASSESAATQETQYF. The CDR3 nucleotides are TGTGCCAGCAGTGAATCAGCGGCCACACAAGAGACCCAGTACTTC.

The chain links TRBV4-2 to TRBJ1-4; perhaps TRBD1 as D (6 bases). Trimming took off 0 bases at V and 12 bases at J, with 14 bases between the two ends. Germline CDR1 LGHNA, CDR2 YNFKEQ. This CDR3 spans 14 amino acids. The DNA for the CDR3 is TGTGCCAGCAGCCAAGATGTTATTCCAGGGGAACTGTTTTTT. It yields the protein CASSQDVIPGELFF.

Comment on this clonotype: Compared with germline, one end of the junction differs, possibly owing to a read error. J is TRBJ2-1 and V is TRBV7-7; TRBD2 matches at 12 bases. Germline V gene lookup returns CDR1 SSHAT and CDR2 FNYEAQ (reference sequence). This CDR3 region has 15 residues. In DNA, the CDR3 is TGTGCTAGCAGCCCCAGACTAGCGGGAGTCGTTGAGCAGTTCTTC. It specifies CASSPRLAGVVEQFF.

This chain joins TRBV7-9 and TRBJ2-1; no reliable D call. Trimming stripped 1 base from V and 0 bases from J, with 16 bases between. Per germline, CDR1 SEHNR and CDR2 FQNEAQ (reference sequence). The CDR3 runs to 18 residues. CDR3 amino acids: CASSLGLTTLSSYNEQFF. The CDR3 nucleotides read TGTGCCAGCAGCTTAGGCCTTACTACCCTGAGCTCCTACAATGAGCAGTTCTTC. Combining the CDR3 with reference TRBV7-9 and TRBJ2-1 gives the whole variable domain DTGVSQNPRHKITKRGQNVTFRCDPISEHNRLYWYRQTLGQGPEFLTYFQNEAQLEKSRLLSDRFSAERPKGSFSTLEIQRTEQGDSAMYLCASSLGLTTLSSYNEQFFGPGTRLTVL.

V usage is TRBV20-1 and J usage is TRBJ2-2; perhaps TRBD2 as D (5 bases). Per germline, CDR1 DFQATT and CDR2 SNEGSKA (reference sequence). The CDR3 is 16 residues long. The V end lost 2 bases, the J end lost 3 bases, and 16 bases lay between the germline ends. DNA for the CDR3: TGCAGTGCTAGAATACCCGGGATTAGTGACACCGGGGAGCTGTTTTTT. Translated, it gives CSARIPGISDTGELFF.

This clonotype was observed a handful of times. The genes are TRBV7-2 and TRBJ2-1, with a tentative D call TRBD1 (6 bases). From germline, CDR1 is SGHTA and CDR2 FQGNSA. The CDR3 runs 16 residues. Between the trimmed V and J ends, which lost 1 base and 0 bases, there was a span of 10 bases. The CDR3 sequence: CASSLEDRSSYNEQFF. The CDR3 coding sequence is TGTGCCAGCAGCTTAGAAGACAGGAGCTCCTACAATGAGCAGTTCTTC.

V and J are TRBV7-9 and TRBJ1-1, with unresolved D. This CDR3 spans 14 amino acids. Between the trimmed V and J ends, which lost 3 bases and 3 bases, there was a span of 11 bases. In germline, CDR1 is SEHNR, CDR2 FQNEAQ (reference sequence). Here the CDR3 reads CASSLIGDHTEAFF. In DNA, the CDR3 is TGTGCCAGCAGCTTGATTGGGGATCACACTGAAGCTTTCTTT. Looking up the rest from reference TRBV7-9 and TRBJ1-1 gives the full variable domain: DTGVSQNPRHKITKRGQNVTFRCDPISEHNRLYWYRQTLGQGPEFLTYFQNEAQLEKSRLLSDRFSAERPKGSFSTLEIQRTEQGDSAMYLCASSLIGDHTEAFFGQGTRLTVV.

This clonotype was seen at least ten times. The rearrangement links TRBV9 to TRBJ2-1; D gene unclear. With 4 bases removed from V and 4 bases from J, the gap between germline ends came to 18 bases. The CDR3 spans 16 residues. Germline CDR1 is SGDLS and CDR2 is YYNGEE. This CDR3 reads CASSLGEQPPYNEQFF. The CDR3 DNA reads as TGTGCCAGCAGCCTAGGAGAACAGCCCCCTTACAATGAGCAGTTCTTC.

The chain employs TRBV21-1 and TRBJ2-6; TRBD1 is taken as the D call from the table, unchecked against the DNA. TRBV21-1 is labeled a pseudogene. The CDR3 runs 20 residues. DNA of the CDR3: TGTGCCAGCAGCAACCCCCAGTCTCCTCTGGAACACTCTGGGGCCAACGTCCTGACTTTC. This codes for CASSNPQSPLEHSGANVLTF.